The 22 T cell receptor beta chains below all came from one sample that was sequenced in a study of PD-L1 blockade in urothelial cancer. Using immunoSEQ multiplex PCR, the repertoire was profiled, and TCRdb retains in-frame clones only, with some absent. The sample lists under 50,000 clones, around nine tenths seen once, with under 9.5% in the top ten. The sample here was PBMCs, taken around atezolizumab (anti-PD-L1) treatment. These receptor sequences come from a man between 70 and 80 years old with urothelial cancer.

The chain couples TRBV10-3 to TRBJ2-1, with 12 bases that match TRBD2. The germline CDR1 and CDR2 sequences are ENHRY and SYGVKD. V was pared by 6 bases and J by 2 bases, with 11 bases of the junction left unmatched. This CDR3 comprises 18 residues. The CDR3 coding sequence is TGTGCCATCAGGAGGGGTCCTAGCGGGAGGGATACCTACAATGAGCAGTTCTTC. Its translation is CAIRRGPSGRDTYNEQFF.

This chain links TRBV28 with TRBJ2-1; 7 nucleotides match TRBD2. V lost 4 bases, J lost 3 bases, and 6 bases stayed unmatched. The CDR3 has 15 residues. Looked up from germline, CDR1 is MDHEN and CDR2 is SYDVKM. The DNA for the CDR3 is TGTGCCAGCAGTTCCACGGGGGACTACTACAATGAGCAGTTCTTC. This translates into CASSSTGDYYNEQFF.

This chain uses TRBV27 with TRBJ1-4, with D maybe TRBD1 (5 bases). Germline V lookup: CDR1 MNHEY, CDR2 SMNVEV (reference sequence). The ends were cut back, 8 bases at V and 8 bases at J, with 15 bases in the middle. The CDR3 length is 13 residues. CDR3 in DNA: TGTGCCAGCGGGGGGTTAGCGGGAGAAAAACTGTTTTTT. Amino acid sequence: CASGGLAGEKLFF.

The chain is built from TRBV28 and TRBJ2-7; 15 bases fit TRBD2. V shed 6 bases and J 5 bases; nucleotides not matched to a gene: 5. This CDR3 has 15 residues. The germline V gene has CDR1 MDHEN and CDR2 SYDVKM. CDR3 loop: CASSSGTSGRNEQYF. CDR3 bases: TGTGCCAGCAGCTCCGGGACTAGCGGGAGGAACGAGCAGTACTTC.

The CDR3 region has the DNA TGTGCCAGCAGCTTTCAGTTAGCGACACGGGCTAGTGAGACCCAGTACTTC. Encoded protein: CASSFQLATRASETQYF. The chain employs TRBV5-5 and TRBJ2-5; a possible D gene is TRBD2 (5 bases). Trimming took off 2 bases at V and 5 bases at J, with 22 bases between the two ends. This CDR3 is built from 17 residues. Germline assignment: CDR1 SGHKS and CDR2 YYEKEE (reference sequence). Drawing the rest from reference TRBV5-5 and TRBJ2-5, the complete variable domain is DAGVTQSPTHLIKTRGQQVTLRCSPISGHKSVSWYQQVLGQGPQFIFQYYEKEERGRGNFPDRFSARQFPNYSSELNVNALLLGDSALYLCASSFQLATRASETQYFGPGTRLLVL.

The V and J genes are TRBV18 and TRBJ2-5; D is uncertain. Germline CDR1 and CDR2: KGHSH and LQKENI. CDR3 length equals 16 residues. V dropped 6 bases and J dropped 1 base, with 18 bases sitting between them. The CDR3 nucleotides are TGTGCCAGCTCCTCCTCCGCACGCGCTATCCAAGAGACCCAGTACTTC. It is translated as CASSSSARAIQETQYF.

This clone showed up just a few times. The chain has TRBV5-4 and TRBJ1-4; 8 bases are shared with TRBD1. CDR1 is SGHNT, CDR2 YYREEE, per germline (reference sequence). V was pared by 1 base and J by 7 bases, with 9 bases of the junction left unmatched. The CDR3 loop spans 16 amino acids. The CDR3 DNA is TGTGCCAGCAGCTTGAGCGCAGGGGGCGTGAGTGAAAAACTGTTTTTT. Its translation is CASSLSAGGVSEKLFF.

The rearrangement uses TRBV6-1 and TRBJ2-7; 8 nucleotides align to TRBD1. The CDR3 runs 12 residues. Germline V CDR1 and CDR2: MNHNS, SASEGT. The V gene end was trimmed by 9 bases and the J gene end by 2 bases; junction bases not matched to a gene: 3. The CDR3 DNA follows: TGTGCCAGTTCGGGACAGGCCTACGAGCAGTACTTC. Its protein product is CASSGQAYEQYF.

The chain is built from TRBV29-1 and TRBJ2-3; a weak D match, TRBD2 (5 bases). In germline, CDR1 is SQVTM, CDR2 ANQGSEA. This CDR3 is built from 11 residues. V was trimmed by 7 bases and J by 2 bases, leaving 7 bases between them. This CDR3 reads CSADYTDTQYF. CDR3 DNA: TGCAGCGCCGACTACACAGATACGCAGTATTTT.

J is TRBJ2-3 and V is TRBV6-1; TRBD2 matches 15 bases. The CDR3 spans 15 residues. V shed 3 bases and J 5 bases; nucleotides not matched to a gene: 0. Germline loops: CDR1 MNHNS, CDR2 SASEGT. This CDR3 reads CASSEGLAGGDTQYF. The CDR3 DNA reads TGTGCCAGCAGTGAGGGACTAGCGGGAGGAGATACGCAGTATTTT.

The chain joins TRBV18 to TRBJ1-1; tentatively, D is TRBD1 (5 bases). The germline CDR1 and CDR2 sequences are KGHSH and LQKENI. V lost 5 bases and J lost 0, with 7 bases in between. This CDR3 has 13 residues. In nucleotides, the CDR3 is TGTGCCAGCTCAAAGGACATGAACACTGAAGCTTTCTTT. It codes for CASSKDMNTEAFF.

The CDR3 sequence: CSVGTIAGVPSYNEQFF. Written as DNA, the CDR3 is TGCAGCGTTGGAACTATAGCAGGGGTTCCCTCCTACAATGAGCAGTTCTTC. The V and J genes are TRBV29-1 and TRBJ2-1, with D maybe TRBD1 (6 bases). Trimming cost V 4 bases and J 0 bases, with 19 bases left between them. Germline V gene data show CDR1 as SQVTM and CDR2 as ANQGSEA. The CDR3 is 17 amino acids.

V usage is TRBV5-1 and J usage is TRBJ2-5; 9 positions agree with TRBD1. Germline CDR1 SGHRS, CDR2 YFSETQ. The CDR3 extends over 16 amino acids. V was clipped by 3 bases and J by 5 bases; unmatched bases: 11. The DNA for the CDR3 is TGCGCCAGCAGCTCACAAGGACAGGGGAGGGCGGAGACCCAGTACTTC. It is translated as CASSSQGQGRAETQYF.

The chain carries TRBV9 and TRBJ2-2; 8 bases fit TRBD2. V shed 4 bases and J 7 bases; nucleotides not matched to a gene: 3. The CDR3 runs to 13 residues. Per the germline V gene, CDR1 is SGDLS and CDR2 is YYNGEE. The chain's CDR3 is CASSPREGGELFF. CDR3 DNA sequence: TGTGCCAGCAGCCCCCGGGAGGGCGGGGAGCTGTTTTTT.

The V call is TRBV5-1, the J call TRBJ1-1, with a weak D call TRBD1 (5 bases). Germline CDR1 SGHRS, CDR2 YFSETQ. The CDR3 is 13 amino acids. V was shortened by 4 bases and J by 5 bases, with 12 bases between the two germline ends. This chain's CDR3 is CASSADGGTEAFF. The CDR3 coding sequence is TGCGCCAGCAGCGCGGACGGGGGGACTGAAGCTTTCTTT.

The table lists this clone with a count of one. V gene TRBV9 combines with J gene TRBJ1-1, with D uncertain. The CDR3 loop spans 15 amino acids. V was cut by 0 bases and J by 0 bases, with 9 bases left in between. CDR1 is SGDLS, CDR2 YYNGEE, per germline. The CDR3 nucleotides read TGTGCCAGCAGCGTAGATTTACAGATGAACACTGAAGCTTTCTTT. Protein: CASSVDLQMNTEAFF. Full variable domain (remainder filled in from reference TRBV9 and TRBJ1-1): DSGVTQTPKHLITATGQRVTLRCSPRSGDLSVYWYQQSLDQGLQFLIQYYNGEERAKGNILERFSAQQFPDLHSELNLSSLELGDSALYFCASSVDLQMNTEAFFGQGTRLTVV.

The chain recombines TRBV11-2 with TRBJ2-1; 10 bases fit TRBD1. There are 17 residues in the CDR3. CDR1 SGHAT and CDR2 FQNNGV come from the germline V gene. With 3 bases clipped from V and 6 bases from J, the junction kept 11 bases outside the gene matches. The CDR3 region has the DNA TGTGCCAGCAGCTTCAATGGGGACAGGGGAGCAACCAATGAGCAGTTCTTC. The encoded protein is CASSFNGDRGATNEQFF.

The chain links TRBV7-2 to TRBJ2-5, with D perhaps matching TRBD2 (7 bases). Trimming pared 2 bases from V and 5 bases from J, leaving 12 bases between. CDR1 SGHTA and CDR2 FQGNSA come from the germline V gene. The CDR3 is made up of 14 amino acids. CDR3 sequence: CASSLQRGGETQYF. CDR3 nucleotides: TGTGCCAGCAGCTTACAAAGGGGGGGGGAGACCCAGTACTTC.

This clone was observed a handful of times. V usage is TRBV7-3 and J usage is TRBJ2-7; 10 positions match TRBD2. The germline V gene encodes CDR1 SGHTA and CDR2 FQGTGA. The CDR3 totals 13 residues. V lost 5 bases and J lost 5; bases outside the gene matches: 3. CDR3 sequence: CASSQAGGNEQYF. The DNA of the CDR3 is TGTGCCAGCAGCCAAGCGGGAGGGAACGAGCAGTACTTC. The entire variable domain, with the rest obtained from reference TRBV7-3 and TRBJ2-7, is as follows: GAGVSQTPSNKVTEKGKYVELRCDPISGHTALYWYRQSLGQGPEFLIYFQGTGAADDSGLPNDRFFAVRPEGSVSTLKIQRTERGDSAVYLCASSQAGGNEQYFGPGTRLTVT.

The V gene is TRBV5-1, the J gene TRBJ2-1; D is unresolved. The CDR3 spans 14 residues. V was clipped by 0 bases and J by 4 bases, with 8 bases between them. Germline V lookup: CDR1 SGHRS, CDR2 YFSETQ. CDR3 amino acids: CASSLVGEYNEQFF. The CDR3 DNA is TGCGCCAGCAGCTTGGTGGGCGAGTACAATGAGCAGTTCTTC.

The chain employs TRBV7-6 and TRBJ2-3, with D perhaps matching TRBD2 (5 bases). CDR3 length equals 16 residues. Trimming cost V 4 bases and J 2 bases, with 16 bases left between them. Per germline, CDR1 SGHVS and CDR2 FNYEAQ. The CDR3 bases are TGTGCCAGCAGCTCCCTGGCGGGCCTCGCCACAGATACGCAGTATTTT. Protein: CASSSLAGLATDTQYF.

This CDR3 reads CASSNGWEGYTEAFF. The CDR3 nucleotides are TGTGCCAGCAGTAACGGTTGGGAGGGCTACACTGAAGCTTTCTTT. V gene TRBV7-9 combines with J gene TRBJ1-1; no clear D gene. Between the trimmed V and J ends, which lost 6 bases and 3 bases, there was a span of 17 bases. The CDR3 is 15 amino acids. The germline gives CDR1 SEHNR, CDR2 FQNEAQ (reference sequence).